This TCR beta chain is from a study of T cells in Graves' hyperthyroidism and ophthalmopathy (dated by TCRdb to the late 2010s). For context, the study as a whole: Peripheral blood was collected at initial diagnosis, before any treatment. The 85 to 100 discovery patients were divided at random into training and test sets in a 7:3 ratio. Following sampling, methimazole starting at 30 mg daily was given to hyperthyroidism patients, and high-dose intravenous methylprednisolone was given to ophthalmopathy patients. According to the paper, TCR Vbeta CDR3 sequencing was carried out on over 130 peripheral blood samples, which came from fewer than 50 ophthalmopathy, around 74 hyperthyroidism and approximately 17 progressor patients. Prospective prediction of ophthalmopathy was tested in an independent validation cohort consisting of about 20 hyperthyroidism patients and approximately 16 patients who later progressed to ophthalmopathy. To identify distinguishing TCR V-J signatures, a discovery cohort of around 100 patients was used, comprising 43 with Graves' ophthalmopathy and 55 to 65 with stable Graves' hyperthyroidism. In about six Graves' hyperthyroidism patients, the study also compared T-cell repertoires from thyroid tissue with T-cell repertoires from blood.

The TCR beta CDR3 regions were amplified from RNA transcripts. A first-round RT-PCR of the TCR CDR3 used the HTBI primer set with the Qiagen OneStep RT-PCR kit. A second multiplex PCR round built the libraries, followed by size selection and purification. Paired-end sequencing of the libraries was performed with 100 bp reads on an Illumina HiSeq2000. The study's processing was this. Raw data were processed with SOAPnuke, discarding reads with adapters, uncalled bases, mean Phred below 15, or no exact constant-primer or identifier match. COPE v1.2.5 was used to merge the high-quality paired reads, and each unique nucleotide sequence was defined as a clonotype. MiTCR v1.1 was used to align clonotypes to the IMGT TRBV, TRBD and TRBJ reference segments. The analysis was restricted to V-J combinations with a frequency above 0.0001, which together covered about 99% of the repertoires. A TCS score was defined as the ratio of F50 (clonal expansion) to E x V (chaos), with BLOSUM62-based TCRdist applied between CDR3 peptides within each V-J. Welch's t-statistics and random forest reduced 450 to 600 V-J features to roughly 13, which were used in a naive Bayes classifier (R e1071). Using fastp at Q25 and MiXCR, TCRdb reprocessed the public reads and kept productive beta chains. Each CDR3 protein appears once, grouped with its most common genes and DNA. In this record, the V and J calls reflect TCRdb's handling and not the investigators' own analysis. In all, the sample holds under 450,000 distinct CDR3 sequences, and 15% to 19% of those were seen once. The ten largest clones take up approximately 14% of the sample.

The CDR3 has 20 amino acids, counting the end cysteine and phenylalanine. Only CDR3 DNA is held: 60 bases, read in frame from base 1. The junction shows trimming of 5 bases on V and 6 bases on J, plus 32 bases between the germline ends. For CDR1 and CDR2, the germline V gene (reference sequence) lists PRHDT and FYEKMQ. Graves' hyperthyroidism was defined as stable when no progression to ophthalmopathy occurred over 18 months of follow-up. Hyperthyroidism patients were newly diagnosed, had a disease duration of under 2 months, and were aged 18 to 65 years. The study excluded patients with uncontrolled infections, other autoimmune diseases, pregnancy or lactation. Diagnoses relied on clinical symptoms, serum thyroxine and TRAb, thyroid ultrasound and orbital computed tomography. Ficoll-Paque density gradient centrifugation was used to isolate PBMCs from under 11 ml of fresh peripheral blood. Total RNA was extracted with Trizol reagent, and quality was checked on an Agilent 2100 Bioanalyzer.

This clonotype showed up many times. Its antigen remains undetermined. Per-nucleotide qualities are absent, and no much larger clonotype sits a single base away. Overall results and qualifications from the work: Sample size was not statistically predetermined, and blinding of investigators to group allocation was not performed. In cross-validation, a model built on a 13 V-J signature told ophthalmopathy apart from stable hyperthyroidism with over 85% sensitivity and about 81% specificity, and in testing the same model reached 80%/75%. Most expanded thyroid clonotypes (frequency above 0.001) were also found in blood, which suggests that blood repertoires may mirror thyroid immune responses. During validation, the model predicted progression to ophthalmopathy a median of approximately six months ahead of onset, with roughly 65% sensitivity and less than 85% specificity.

The TCR sequence derives from a woman aged 18-35 years with Graves' hyperthyroidism. The sequencing input was blood. The sequence joins TRBV13 to TRBJ2-1; TRBD1 is possibly the D segment (6 matching bases). For the CDR3, the sequence is CASSQFRGTPHHADPNEQFF. In nucleotide form, the sequence is TGTGCCAGCAGCCAATTCAGGGGTACCCCCCACCATGCGGACCCCAATGAGCAGTTCTTC.